This TCR beta chain came from a study of OX40 agonist ivuxolimab in advanced cancers. Study-wide background: Ivuxolimab, an agonistic anti-OX40 (CD134) antibody, was given to patients. The diagnoses of dose-escalation patients were hepatocellular carcinoma, melanoma, renal cell or head and neck cancer. Anti-PD-1, anti-PD-L1 or anti-CTLA-4 therapy given earlier was allowed, and around 40% had some.

Sequencing used immunoSEQ multiplex PCR; TCRdb keeps in-frame clones, though not all of them. The table has some 67,000 clones, 85% seen once; the top ten hold about 0.76%. Individuals having autoimmune disease history or systemic immunosuppression were not enrolled. Germline lookup yields CDR1 MNHEY and CDR2 SMNVEV (reference sequence). The trim removed 6 bases at V and 7 bases at J, leaving 14 bases unmatched. The CDR3 length is 16 residues. The sample here was CD4+ or CD8+ T cells sorted from blood, taken in a trial of the OX40 agonist ivuxolimab. This chain uses TRBV27 with TRBJ2-3; 9 bases fit TRBD2. This receptor was identified in an adult with an advanced solid tumor such as melanoma, head and neck, liver or kidney cancer. The CDR3 coding sequence is TGTGCCAGCAGCCCCGGGATAGCGGGGGCGCACTATACGCAGTATTTT. Residues: CASSPGIAGAHYTQYF.